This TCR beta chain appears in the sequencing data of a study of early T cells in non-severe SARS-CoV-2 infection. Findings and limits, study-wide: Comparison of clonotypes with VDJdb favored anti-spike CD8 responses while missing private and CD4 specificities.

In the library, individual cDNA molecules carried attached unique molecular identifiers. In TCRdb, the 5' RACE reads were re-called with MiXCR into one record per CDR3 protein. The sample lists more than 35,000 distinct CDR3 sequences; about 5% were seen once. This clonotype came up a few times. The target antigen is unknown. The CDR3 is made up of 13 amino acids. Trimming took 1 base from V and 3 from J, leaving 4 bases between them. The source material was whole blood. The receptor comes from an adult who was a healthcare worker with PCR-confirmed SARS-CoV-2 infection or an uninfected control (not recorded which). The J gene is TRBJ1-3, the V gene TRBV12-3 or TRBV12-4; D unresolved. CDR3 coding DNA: TGTGCCAGCAGTTTAGGGATTGGAAACACCATATATTTT. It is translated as CASSLGIGNTIYF.